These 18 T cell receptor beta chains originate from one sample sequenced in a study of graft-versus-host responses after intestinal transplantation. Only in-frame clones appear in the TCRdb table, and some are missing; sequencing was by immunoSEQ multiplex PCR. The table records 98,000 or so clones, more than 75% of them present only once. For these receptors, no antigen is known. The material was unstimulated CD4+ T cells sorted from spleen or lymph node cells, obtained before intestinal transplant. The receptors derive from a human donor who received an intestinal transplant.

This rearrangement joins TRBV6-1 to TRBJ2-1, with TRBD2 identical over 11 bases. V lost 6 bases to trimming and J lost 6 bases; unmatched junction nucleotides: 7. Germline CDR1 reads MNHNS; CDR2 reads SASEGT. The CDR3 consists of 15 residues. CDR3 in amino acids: CASSMRLAGINEQFF. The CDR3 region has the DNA TGTGCCAGCAGCATGCGACTAGCGGGAATCAATGAGCAGTTCTTC.

CDR3 sequence (DNA): TGTGCCAGCAGCTTAGAGGTTGGTGGCGCCGATACGCAGTATTTT. Encoded protein: CASSLEVGGADTQYF. This rearrangement joins TRBV11-2 to TRBJ2-3, with D unresolved. CDR1 SGHAT and CDR2 FQNNGV come from the germline V gene. The CDR3 is 15 amino acids. V was clipped by 0 bases and J by 6 bases, with 13 bases between them.

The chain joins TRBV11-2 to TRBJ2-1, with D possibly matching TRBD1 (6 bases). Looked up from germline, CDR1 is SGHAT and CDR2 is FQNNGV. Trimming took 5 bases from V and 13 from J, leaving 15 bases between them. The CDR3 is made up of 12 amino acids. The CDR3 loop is CASSPGAGVQFF. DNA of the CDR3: TGTGCCAGCAGCCCCGGTGCAGGGGTACAGTTCTTC.

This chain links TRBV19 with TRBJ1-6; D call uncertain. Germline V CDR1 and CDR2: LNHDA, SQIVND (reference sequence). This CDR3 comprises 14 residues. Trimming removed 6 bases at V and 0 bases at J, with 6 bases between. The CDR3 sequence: CASRQNSYNSPLHF. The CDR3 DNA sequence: TGTGCCAGTAGACAAAACTCCTATAATTCACCCCTCCACTTT. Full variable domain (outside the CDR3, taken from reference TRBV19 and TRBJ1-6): DGGITQSPKYLFRKEGQNVTLSCEQNLNHDAMYWYRQDPGQGLRLIYYSQIVNDFQKGDIAEGYSVSREKKESFPLTVTSAQKNPTAFYLCASRQNSYNSPLHFGNGTRLTVT.

The chain's CDR3 is CASRHGAGGGWAGELFF. DNA for the CDR3: TGTGCCAGCAGGCACGGTGCGGGAGGTGGCTGGGCCGGGGAGCTGTTTTTT. The chain carries TRBV7-2 and TRBJ2-2; 8 bases are shared with TRBD2. CDR3 length equals 17 residues. Per germline, CDR1 SGHTA and CDR2 FQGNSA. Losses at the gene ends were 6 bases for V and 6 bases for J; bases not matched to a gene: 15.

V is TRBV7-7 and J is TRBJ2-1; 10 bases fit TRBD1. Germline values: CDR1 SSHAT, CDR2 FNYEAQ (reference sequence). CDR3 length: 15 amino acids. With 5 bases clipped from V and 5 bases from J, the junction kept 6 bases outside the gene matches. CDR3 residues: CASSPRQGADNEQFF. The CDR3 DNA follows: TGTGCCAGCAGCCCCAGACAGGGGGCAGACAATGAGCAGTTCTTC.

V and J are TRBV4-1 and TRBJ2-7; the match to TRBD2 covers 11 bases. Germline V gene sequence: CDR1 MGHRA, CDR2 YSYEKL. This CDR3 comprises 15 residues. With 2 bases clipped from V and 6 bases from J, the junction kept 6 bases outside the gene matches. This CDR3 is CASSQSRGTSGEQYF. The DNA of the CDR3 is TGCGCCAGCAGCCAATCCCGTGGGACTAGCGGCGAGCAGTACTTC.

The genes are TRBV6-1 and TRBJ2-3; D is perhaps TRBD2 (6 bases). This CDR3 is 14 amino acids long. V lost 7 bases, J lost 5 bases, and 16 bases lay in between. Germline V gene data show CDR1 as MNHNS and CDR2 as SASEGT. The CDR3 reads CASIPGGWEDTQYF. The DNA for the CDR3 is TGTGCCAGCATCCCCGGGGGTTGGGAAGATACGCAGTATTTT.

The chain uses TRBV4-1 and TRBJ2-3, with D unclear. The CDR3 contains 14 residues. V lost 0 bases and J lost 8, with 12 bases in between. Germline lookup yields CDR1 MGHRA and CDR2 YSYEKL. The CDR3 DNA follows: TGCGCCAGCAGCCAAGAGGACGGTGGGCGTACGCAGTATTTT. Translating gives CASSQEDGGRTQYF.

In nucleotides, the CDR3 is TGCGCCAGCAGCCAAGGGCAAGCCGGGACAGCCTACAATGAGCAGTTCTTC. Its translation is CASSQGQAGTAYNEQFF. V usage is TRBV4-1 and J usage is TRBJ2-1, with TRBD1 matching over 7 bases. V shed 1 base, J shed 2 bases, and the junction held 8 bases outside the gene matches. The CDR3 contains 17 residues. The germline V gene has CDR1 MGHRA and CDR2 YSYEKL.

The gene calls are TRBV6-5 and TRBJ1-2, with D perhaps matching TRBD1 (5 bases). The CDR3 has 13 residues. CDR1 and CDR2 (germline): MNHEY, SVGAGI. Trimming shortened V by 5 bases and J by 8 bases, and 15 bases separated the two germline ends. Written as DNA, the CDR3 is TGTGCCAGCAGTCCCTGGGGGGAGGGCGGCTACACCTTC. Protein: CASSPWGEGGYTF.

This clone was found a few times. CDR3 nucleotides: TGCGCCAGCAGCCAAGCCCCGGTATCCTACGAGCAGTACTTC. Protein sequence: CASSQAPVSYEQYF. This chain connects TRBV4-1 to TRBJ2-7; D remains unclear. Germline CDR1 is MGHRA and CDR2 is YSYEKL. V lost 1 base to trimming and J lost 1 base, with 8 bases between them. The length of the CDR3 is 14 residues.

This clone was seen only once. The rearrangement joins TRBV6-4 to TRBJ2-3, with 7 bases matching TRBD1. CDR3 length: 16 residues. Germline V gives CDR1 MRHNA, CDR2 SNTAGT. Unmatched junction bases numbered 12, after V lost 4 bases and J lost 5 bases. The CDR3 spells CASSAQGTDHKDTQYF. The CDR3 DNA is TGTGCCAGCAGTGCCCAGGGGACAGACCATAAAGATACGCAGTATTTT.

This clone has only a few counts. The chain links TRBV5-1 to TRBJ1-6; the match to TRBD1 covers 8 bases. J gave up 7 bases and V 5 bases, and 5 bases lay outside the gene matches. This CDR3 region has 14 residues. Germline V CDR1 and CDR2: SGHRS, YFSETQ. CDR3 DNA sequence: TGCGCCAGCAGGGGGGACAGGAACAATTCACCCCTCCACTTT. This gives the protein CASRGDRNNSPLHF.

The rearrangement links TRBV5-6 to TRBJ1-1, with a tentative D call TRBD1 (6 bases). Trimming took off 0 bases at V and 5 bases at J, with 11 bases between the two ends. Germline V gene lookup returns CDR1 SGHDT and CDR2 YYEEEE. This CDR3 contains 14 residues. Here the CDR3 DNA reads TGTGCCAGCAGCTTGGGCAGGGGTTGGACTGAAGCTTTCTTT. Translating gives CASSLGRGWTEAFF. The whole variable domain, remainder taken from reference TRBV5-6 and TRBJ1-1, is DAGVTQSPTHLIKTRGQQVTLRCSPKSGHDTVSWYQQALGQGPQFIFQYYEEEERQRGNFPDRFSGHQFPNYSSELNVNALLLGDSALYLCASSLGRGWTEAFFGQGTRLTVV.

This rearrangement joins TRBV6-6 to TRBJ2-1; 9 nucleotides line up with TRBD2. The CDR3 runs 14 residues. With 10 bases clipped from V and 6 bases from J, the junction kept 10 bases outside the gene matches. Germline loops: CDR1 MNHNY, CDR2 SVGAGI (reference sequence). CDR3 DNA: TGTGCCACAGGCCCCGGGACTAGCAGCAATGAGCAGTTCTTC. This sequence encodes CATGPGTSSNEQFF.

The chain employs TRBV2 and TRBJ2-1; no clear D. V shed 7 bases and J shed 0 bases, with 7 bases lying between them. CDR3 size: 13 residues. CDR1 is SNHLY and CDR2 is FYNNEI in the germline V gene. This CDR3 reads CASTWSSYNEQFF. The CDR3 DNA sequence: TGTGCCAGCACCTGGAGCTCCTACAATGAGCAGTTCTTC.

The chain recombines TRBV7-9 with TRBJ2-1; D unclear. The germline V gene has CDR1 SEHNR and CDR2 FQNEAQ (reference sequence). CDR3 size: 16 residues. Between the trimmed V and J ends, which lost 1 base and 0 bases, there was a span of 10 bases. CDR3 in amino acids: CASSLGVGSSYNEQFF. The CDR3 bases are TGTGCCAGCAGCTTAGGGGTCGGAAGCTCCTACAATGAGCAGTTCTTC.